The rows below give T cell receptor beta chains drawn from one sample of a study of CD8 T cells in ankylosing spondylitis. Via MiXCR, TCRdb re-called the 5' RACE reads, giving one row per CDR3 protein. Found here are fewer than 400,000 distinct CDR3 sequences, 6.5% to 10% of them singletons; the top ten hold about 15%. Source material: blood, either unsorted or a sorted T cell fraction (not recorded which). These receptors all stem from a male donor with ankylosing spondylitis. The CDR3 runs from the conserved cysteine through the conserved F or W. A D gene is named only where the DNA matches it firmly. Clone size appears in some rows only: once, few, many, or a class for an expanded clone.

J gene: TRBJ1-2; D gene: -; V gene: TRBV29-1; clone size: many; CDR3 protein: CSDSTGIGYGYTF; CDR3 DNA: TGCAGCGACAGTACAGGGATCGGCTATGGCTACACCTTC
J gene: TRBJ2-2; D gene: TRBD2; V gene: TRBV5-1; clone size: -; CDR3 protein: CASSVIPGLAGGTGELFF; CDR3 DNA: TGCGCCAGCAGCGTTATCCCGGGACTAGCGGGAGGAACCGGGGAGCTGTTTTTT
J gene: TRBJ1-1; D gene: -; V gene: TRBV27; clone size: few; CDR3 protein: CASRTLVNTEAFF; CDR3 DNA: TGTGCCAGCAGGACACTCGTGAACACTGAAGCTTTCTTT
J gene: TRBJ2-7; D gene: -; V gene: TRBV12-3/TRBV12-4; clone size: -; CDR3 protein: CASSYSSHEQYF; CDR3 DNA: TGTGCCAGCAGTTATTCTAGCCACGAGCAGTACTTC
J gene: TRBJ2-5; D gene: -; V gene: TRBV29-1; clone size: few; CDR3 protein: CSVEGLPETQYF; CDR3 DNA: TGCAGCGTTGAAGGGTTACCGGAGACCCAGTACTTC
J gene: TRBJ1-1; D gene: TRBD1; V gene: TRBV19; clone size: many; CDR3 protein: CASTDPPGTANTEAFF; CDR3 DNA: TGTGCCAGTACCGATCCCCCGGGGACAGCGAACACTGAAGCTTTCTTT
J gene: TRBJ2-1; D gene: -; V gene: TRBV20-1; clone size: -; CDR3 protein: CSARIQGSYNEQFF; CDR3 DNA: TGCAGTGCTAGGATACAGGGCTCCTACAATGAGCAGTTCTTC
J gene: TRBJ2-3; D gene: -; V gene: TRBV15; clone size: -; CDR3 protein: CATSRDQGSTDTQYF; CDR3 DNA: TGTGCCACCAGCAGAGATCAAGGGTCCACAGATACGCAGTATTTT
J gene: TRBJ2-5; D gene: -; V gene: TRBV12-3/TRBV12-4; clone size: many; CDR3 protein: CASSFQRTQETQYF; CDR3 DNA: TGTGCCAGCAGTTTCCAGCGGACCCAAGAGACCCAGTACTTC
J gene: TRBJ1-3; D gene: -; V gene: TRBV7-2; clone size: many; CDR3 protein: CASSNFRAGNTIYF; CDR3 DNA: TGTGCCAGCAGCAACTTCAGGGCTGGAAACACCATATATTTT
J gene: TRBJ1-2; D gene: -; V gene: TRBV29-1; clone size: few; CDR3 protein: CSVELGGGYGYTF; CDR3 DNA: TGCAGCGTTGAACTTGGGGGGGGATATGGCTACACCTTC
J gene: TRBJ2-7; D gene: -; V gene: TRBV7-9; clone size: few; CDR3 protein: CASSSLSTSGYEQYF; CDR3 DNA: TGTGCCAGCAGCTCCCTGTCTACTTCGGGCTACGAGCAGTACTTC
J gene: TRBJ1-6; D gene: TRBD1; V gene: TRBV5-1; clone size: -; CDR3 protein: CASSFGDSEFNSPLHF; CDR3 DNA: TGCGCCAGCAGCTTTGGGGACAGCGAATTTAATTCACCCCTCCACTTT
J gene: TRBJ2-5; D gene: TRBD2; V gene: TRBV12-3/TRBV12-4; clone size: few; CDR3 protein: CASSRGLAVPRGETQYF; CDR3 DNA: TGTGCCAGCAGCCGCGGACTAGCGGTCCCCCGGGGGGAGACCCAGTACTTC
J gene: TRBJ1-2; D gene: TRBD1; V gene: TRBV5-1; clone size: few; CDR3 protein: CASSLVEGAFGYGYTF; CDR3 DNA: TGCGCCAGCAGCTTGGTGGAGGGGGCGTTCGGCTATGGCTACACCTTC
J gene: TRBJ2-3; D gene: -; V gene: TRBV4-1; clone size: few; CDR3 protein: CASATGYGTDTQYF; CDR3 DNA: TGCGCCAGCGCCACAGGGTACGGCACAGATACGCAGTATTTT
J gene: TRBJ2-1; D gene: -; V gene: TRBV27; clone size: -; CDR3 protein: CASSLRSHNEQFF; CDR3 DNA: TGTGCCAGCAGTTTACGGTCCCACAATGAGCAGTTCTTC
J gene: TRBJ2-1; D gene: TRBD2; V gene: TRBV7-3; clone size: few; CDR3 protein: CASSIDSGRGNEQFF; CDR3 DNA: TGTGCCAGCAGCATAGATAGCGGGAGAGGCAATGAGCAGTTCTTC
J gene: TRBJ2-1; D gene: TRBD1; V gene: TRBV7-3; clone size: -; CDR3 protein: CASSSDRGDFDEQFF; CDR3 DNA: TGTGCCAGCAGCAGCGACAGGGGAGATTTCGATGAGCAGTTCTTC
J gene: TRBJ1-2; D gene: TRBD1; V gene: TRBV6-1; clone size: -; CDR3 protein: CASSELTGRHTF; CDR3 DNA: TGTGCCAGCAGTGAATTGACAGGGCGGCACACCTTC
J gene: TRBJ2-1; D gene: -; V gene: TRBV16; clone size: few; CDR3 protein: CASSQQELPHEQFF; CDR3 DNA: TGTGCCAGCAGCCAACAGGAACTCCCTCATGAGCAGTTCTTC
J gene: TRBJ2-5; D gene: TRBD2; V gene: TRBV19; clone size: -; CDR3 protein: CASSTLASGKGETQYF; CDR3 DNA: TGTGCCAGTAGTACTCTCGCTAGCGGCAAGGGAGAGACCCAGTACTTC
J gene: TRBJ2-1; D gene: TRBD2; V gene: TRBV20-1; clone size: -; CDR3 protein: CSALADYNEQFF; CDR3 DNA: TGCAGTGCCCTAGCGGACTACAATGAGCAGTTCTTC
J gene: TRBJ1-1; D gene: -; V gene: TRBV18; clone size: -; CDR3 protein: CASSPLNGENTEAFF; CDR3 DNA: TGTGCCAGCTCACCACTTAACGGGGAGAACACTGAAGCTTTCTTT
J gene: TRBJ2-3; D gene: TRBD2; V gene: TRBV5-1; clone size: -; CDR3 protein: CASSLTSGSVADTQYF; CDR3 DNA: TGCGCCAGCAGCTTAACTAGCGGGAGCGTAGCAGATACGCAGTATTTT
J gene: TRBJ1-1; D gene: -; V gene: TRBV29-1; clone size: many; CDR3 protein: CSVKGGGNTEAFF; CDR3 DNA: TGCAGCGTCAAGGGTGGGGGGAACACTGAAGCTTTCTTT
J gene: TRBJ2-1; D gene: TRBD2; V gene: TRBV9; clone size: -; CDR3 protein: CASSVVGAGLDGNEQFF; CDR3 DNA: TGTGCCAGCAGCGTAGTAGGGGCCGGACTAGATGGCAATGAGCAGTTCTTC
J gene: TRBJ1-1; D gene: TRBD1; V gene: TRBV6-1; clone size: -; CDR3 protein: CASSKQGAQNTEAFF; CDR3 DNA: TGTGCCAGCAGCAAACAGGGGGCGCAGAACACTGAAGCTTTCTTT
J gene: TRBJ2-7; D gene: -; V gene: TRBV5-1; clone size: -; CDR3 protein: CASSYYRATEQYF; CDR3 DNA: TGCGCCAGCAGCTACTACAGAGCTACGGAGCAGTACTTC
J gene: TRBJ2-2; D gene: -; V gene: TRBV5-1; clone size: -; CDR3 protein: CASSRAGWDTGELFF; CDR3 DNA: TGCGCCAGCAGCAGGGCAGGGTGGGACACCGGGGAGCTGTTTTTT
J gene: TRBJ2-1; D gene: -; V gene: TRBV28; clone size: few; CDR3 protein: CASSFSTRGPYNEQFF; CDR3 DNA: TGTGCCAGCAGTTTCTCGACCAGGGGACCCTACAATGAGCAGTTCTTC
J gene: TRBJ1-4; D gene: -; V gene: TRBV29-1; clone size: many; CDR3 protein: CSVGRANEKLFF; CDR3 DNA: TGCAGCGTTGGAAGGGCAAATGAAAAACTGTTTTTT
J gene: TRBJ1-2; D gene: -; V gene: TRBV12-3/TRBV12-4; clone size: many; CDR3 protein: CASSFYQGREGYTF; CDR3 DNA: TGTGCCAGCAGTTTTTACCAGGGGCGCGAAGGCTACACCTTC
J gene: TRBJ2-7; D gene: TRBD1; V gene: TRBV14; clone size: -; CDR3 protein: CASSSRESGGYEQYF; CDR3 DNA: TGTGCCAGCAGCTCAAGGGAGTCAGGGGGCTACGAGCAGTACTTC
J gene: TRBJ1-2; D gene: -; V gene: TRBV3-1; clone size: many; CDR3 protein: CASTRSQGNYGYTF; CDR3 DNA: TGTGCCAGCACCCGTTCACAGGGTAACTATGGCTACACCTTC
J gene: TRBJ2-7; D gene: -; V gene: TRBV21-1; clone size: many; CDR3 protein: CASWTGSYEQYF; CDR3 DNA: TGTGCCAGCTGGACAGGCTCCTACGAGCAGTACTTC
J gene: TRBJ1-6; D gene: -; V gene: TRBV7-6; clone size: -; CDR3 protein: CASSEGTTISPLHF; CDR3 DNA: TGTGCCAGCAGCGAAGGGACAACCATTTCACCCCTCCACTTT
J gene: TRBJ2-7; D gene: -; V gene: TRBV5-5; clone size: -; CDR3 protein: CASSFSGTNSYEQYF; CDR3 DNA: TGTGCCAGCAGCTTCTCCGGGACAAACTCCTACGAGCAGTACTTC
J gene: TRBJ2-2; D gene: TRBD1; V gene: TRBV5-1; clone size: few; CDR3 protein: CASSLLDRGWHGELFF; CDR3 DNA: TGCGCCAGCAGCCTCTTGGACAGGGGATGGCACGGGGAGCTGTTTTTT
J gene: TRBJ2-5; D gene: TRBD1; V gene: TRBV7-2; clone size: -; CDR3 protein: CASRDRAGETQYF; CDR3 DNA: TGTGCCAGCCGGGACAGGGCAGGAGAGACCCAGTACTTC
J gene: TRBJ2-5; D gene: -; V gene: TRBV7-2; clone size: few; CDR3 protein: CASSQGPGYASETQYF; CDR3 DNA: TGTGCCAGCAGCCAGGGACCCGGCTACGCGTCGGAGACCCAGTACTTC
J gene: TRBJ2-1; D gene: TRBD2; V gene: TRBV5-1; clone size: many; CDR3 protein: CASSQTGNQRPSGRVTYNEQFF; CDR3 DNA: TGCGCCAGCAGCCAGACAGGGAACCAACGTCCCAGCGGGAGGGTGACCTACAATGAGCAGTTCTTC
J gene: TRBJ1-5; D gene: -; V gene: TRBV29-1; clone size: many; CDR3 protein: CSVEDLSSGQHF; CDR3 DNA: TGCAGCGTTGAAGATCTAAGCAGTGGCCAGCATTTT
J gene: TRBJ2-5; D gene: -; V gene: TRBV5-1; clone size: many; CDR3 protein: CASSLEPQETQYF; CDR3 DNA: TGCGCCAGCAGCTTGGAGCCGCAAGAGACCCAGTACTTC
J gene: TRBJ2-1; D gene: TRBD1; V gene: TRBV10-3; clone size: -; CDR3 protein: CAIGGQGSYNEQFF; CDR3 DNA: TGTGCCATTGGGGGACAGGGATCCTACAATGAGCAGTTCTTC
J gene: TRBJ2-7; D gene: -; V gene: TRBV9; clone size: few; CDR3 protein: CASSVEPFYEQYF; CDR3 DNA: TGTGCCAGCAGCGTAGAACCTTTCTACGAGCAGTACTTC
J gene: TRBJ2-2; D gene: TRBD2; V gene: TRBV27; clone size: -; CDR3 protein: CASSLLGLAAPSRRELFF; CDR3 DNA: TGTGCCAGCAGTTTATTAGGCCTAGCGGCCCCATCCCGCCGGGAGCTGTTTTTT
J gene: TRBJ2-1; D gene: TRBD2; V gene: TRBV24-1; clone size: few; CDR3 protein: CATSYSGNEQFF; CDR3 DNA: TGTGCCACCAGCTATAGCGGGAATGAGCAGTTCTTC
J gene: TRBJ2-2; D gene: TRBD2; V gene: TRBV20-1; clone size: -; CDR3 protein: CSAQTSGAKDSGELFF; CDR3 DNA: TGCAGTGCTCAGACTAGCGGGGCCAAGGATTCCGGGGAGCTGTTTTTT
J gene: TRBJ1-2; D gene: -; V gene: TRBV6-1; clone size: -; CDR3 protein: CASSRGFGHYGYTF; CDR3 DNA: TGTGCCAGCAGTCGGGGCTTTGGACACTATGGCTACACCTTC
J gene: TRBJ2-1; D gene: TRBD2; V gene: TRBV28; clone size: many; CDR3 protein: CASILAGGTFEQFF; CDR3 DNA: TGTGCCAGCATCTTAGCGGGAGGTACATTTGAGCAGTTCTTC
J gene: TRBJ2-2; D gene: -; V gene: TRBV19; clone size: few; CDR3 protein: CASSIGGGAGELFF; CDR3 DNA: TGTGCCAGTAGTATAGGGGGAGGCGCCGGGGAGCTGTTTTTT
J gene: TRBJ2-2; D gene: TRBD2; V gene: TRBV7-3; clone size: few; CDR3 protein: CASSPGLAGVSAGELFF; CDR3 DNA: TGTGCCAGCAGCCCCGGACTAGCGGGAGTGTCGGCCGGGGAGCTGTTTTTT
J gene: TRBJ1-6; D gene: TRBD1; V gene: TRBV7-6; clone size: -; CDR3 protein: CASSLAPGGSYNSPLHF; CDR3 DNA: TGTGCCAGCAGCTTAGCGCCAGGGGGCTCCTATAATTCACCCCTCCACTTT
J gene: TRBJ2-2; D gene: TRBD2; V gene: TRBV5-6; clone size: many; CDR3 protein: CASSRGGTVNTGELFF; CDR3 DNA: TGTGCCAGCAGCCGGGGGGGGACGGTGAACACCGGGGAGCTGTTTTTT
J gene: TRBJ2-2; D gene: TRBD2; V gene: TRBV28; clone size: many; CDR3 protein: CASSTLAGSNTGELFF; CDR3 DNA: TGTGCCAGCAGTACTCTAGCGGGATCGAACACCGGGGAGCTGTTTTTT
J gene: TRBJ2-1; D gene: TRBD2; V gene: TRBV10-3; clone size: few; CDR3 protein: CAITGGKDNEQFF; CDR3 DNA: TGTGCCATCACCGGGGGGAAGGACAATGAGCAGTTCTTC
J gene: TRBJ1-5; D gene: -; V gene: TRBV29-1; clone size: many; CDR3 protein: CSVATTVQKQPQHF; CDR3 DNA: TGCAGCGTCGCGACTACGGTTCAAAAGCAGCCCCAGCATTTT
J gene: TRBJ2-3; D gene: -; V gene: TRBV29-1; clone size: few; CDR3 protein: CSSGLNTQYF; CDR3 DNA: TGCAGCTCCGGGTTGAATACGCAGTATTTT
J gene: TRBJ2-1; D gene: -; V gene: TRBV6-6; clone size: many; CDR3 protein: CASSYLVMQFF; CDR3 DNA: TGTGCCAGCAGTTACCTTGTCATGCAGTTCTTC